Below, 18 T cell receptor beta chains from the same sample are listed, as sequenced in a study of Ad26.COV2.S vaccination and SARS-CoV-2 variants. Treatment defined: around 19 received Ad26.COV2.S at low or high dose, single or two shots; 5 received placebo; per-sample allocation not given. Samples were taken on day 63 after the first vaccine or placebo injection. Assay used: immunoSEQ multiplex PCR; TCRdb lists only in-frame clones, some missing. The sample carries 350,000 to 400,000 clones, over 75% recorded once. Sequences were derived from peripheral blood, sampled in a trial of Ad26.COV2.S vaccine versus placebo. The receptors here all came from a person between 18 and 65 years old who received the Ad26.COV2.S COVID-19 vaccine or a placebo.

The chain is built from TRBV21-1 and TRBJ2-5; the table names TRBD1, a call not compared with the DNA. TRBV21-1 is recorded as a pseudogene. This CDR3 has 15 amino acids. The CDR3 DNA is TGTGCCAGCACCCAACTAGGACAGGTCCAAGAGACCCAGTACTTC. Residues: CASTQLGQVQETQYF.

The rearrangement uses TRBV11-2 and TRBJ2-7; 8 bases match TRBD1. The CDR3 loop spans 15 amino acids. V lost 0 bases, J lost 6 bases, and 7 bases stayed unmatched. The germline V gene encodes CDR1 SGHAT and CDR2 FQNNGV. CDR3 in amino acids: CASSLDITGGFEQYF. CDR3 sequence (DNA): TGTGCCAGCAGCTTAGATATAACAGGGGGATTCGAGCAGTACTTC.

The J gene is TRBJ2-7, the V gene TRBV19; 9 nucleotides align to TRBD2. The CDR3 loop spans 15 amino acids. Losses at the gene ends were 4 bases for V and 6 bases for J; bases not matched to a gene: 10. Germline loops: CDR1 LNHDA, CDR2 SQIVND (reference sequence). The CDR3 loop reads CASSTSISGSFEQYF. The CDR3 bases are TGTGCCAGTAGTACGTCAATTAGCGGGAGTTTCGAGCAGTACTTC. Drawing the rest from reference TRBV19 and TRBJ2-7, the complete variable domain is DGGITQSPKYLFRKEGQNVTLSCEQNLNHDAMYWYRQDPGQGLRLIYYSQIVNDFQKGDIAEGYSVSREKKESFPLTVTSAQKNPTAFYLCASSTSISGSFEQYFGPGTRLTVT.

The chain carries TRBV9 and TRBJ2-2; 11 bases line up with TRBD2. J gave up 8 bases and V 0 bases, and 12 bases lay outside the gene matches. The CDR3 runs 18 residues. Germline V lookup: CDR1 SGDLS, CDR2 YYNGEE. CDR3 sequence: CASSVDDSGRALRGELFF. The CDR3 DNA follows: TGTGCCAGCAGCGTAGATGATAGCGGGAGGGCCCTTAGGGGGGAGCTGTTTTTT. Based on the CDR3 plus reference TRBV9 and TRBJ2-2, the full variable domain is DSGVTQTPKHLITATGQRVTLRCSPRSGDLSVYWYQQSLDQGLQFLIQYYNGEERAKGNILERFSAQQFPDLHSELNLSSLELGDSALYFCASSVDDSGRALRGELFFGEGSRLTVL.

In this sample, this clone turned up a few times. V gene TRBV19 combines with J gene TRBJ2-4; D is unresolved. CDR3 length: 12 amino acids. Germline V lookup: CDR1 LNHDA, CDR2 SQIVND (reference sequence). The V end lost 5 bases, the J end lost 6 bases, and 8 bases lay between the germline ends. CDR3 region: CASSAEGNIQYF. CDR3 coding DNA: TGTGCCAGTAGTGCCGAAGGAAACATTCAGTACTTC.

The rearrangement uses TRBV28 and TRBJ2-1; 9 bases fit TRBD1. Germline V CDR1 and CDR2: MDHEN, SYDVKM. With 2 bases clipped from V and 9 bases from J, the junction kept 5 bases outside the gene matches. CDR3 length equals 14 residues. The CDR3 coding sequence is TGTGCCAGCAGTTTAGGGGACAGGGTGGGTGAGCAGTTCTTC. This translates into CASSLGDRVGEQFF.

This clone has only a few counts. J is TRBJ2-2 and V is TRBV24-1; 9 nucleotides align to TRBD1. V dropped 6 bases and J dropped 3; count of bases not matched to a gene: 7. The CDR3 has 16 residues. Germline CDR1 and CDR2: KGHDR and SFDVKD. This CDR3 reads CATSRTGVGHTGELFF. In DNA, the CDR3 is TGTGCCACCAGTAGGACAGGGGTTGGGCACACCGGGGAGCTGTTTTTT.

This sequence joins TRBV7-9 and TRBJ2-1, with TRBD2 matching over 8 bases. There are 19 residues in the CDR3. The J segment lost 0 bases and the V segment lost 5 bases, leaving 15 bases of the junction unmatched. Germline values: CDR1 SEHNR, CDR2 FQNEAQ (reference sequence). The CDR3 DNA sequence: TGTGCCAGCAGCCCTACAAGCGGGAGCCGTCGATTCTCCTACAATGAGCAGTTCTTC. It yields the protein CASSPTSGSRRFSYNEQFF. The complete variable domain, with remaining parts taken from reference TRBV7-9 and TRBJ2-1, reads DTGVSQNPRHKITKRGQNVTFRCDPISEHNRLYWYRQTLGQGPEFLTYFQNEAQLEKSRLLSDRFSAERPKGSFSTLEIQRTEQGDSAMYLCASSPTSGSRRFSYNEQFFGPGTRLTVL.

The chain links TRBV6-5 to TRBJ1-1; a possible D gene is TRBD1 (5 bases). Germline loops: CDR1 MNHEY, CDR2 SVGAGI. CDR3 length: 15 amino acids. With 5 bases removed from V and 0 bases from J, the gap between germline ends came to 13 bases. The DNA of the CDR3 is TGTGCCAGCAGTCAACGTGGGGGAATGAACACTGAAGCTTTCTTT. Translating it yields CASSQRGGMNTEAFF.

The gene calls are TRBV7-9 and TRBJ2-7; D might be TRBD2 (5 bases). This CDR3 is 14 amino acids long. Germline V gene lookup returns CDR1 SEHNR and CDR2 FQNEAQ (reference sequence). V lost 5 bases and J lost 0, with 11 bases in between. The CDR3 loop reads CASSRTGSSYEQYF. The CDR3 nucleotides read TGTGCCAGCAGCAGGACTGGTTCCTCCTACGAGCAGTACTTC.

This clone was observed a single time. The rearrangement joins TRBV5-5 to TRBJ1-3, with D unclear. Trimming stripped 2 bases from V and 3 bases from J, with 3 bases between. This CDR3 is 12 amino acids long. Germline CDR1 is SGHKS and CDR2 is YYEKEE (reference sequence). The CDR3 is CASSLLGNTIYF. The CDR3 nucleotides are TGTGCCAGCAGCTTACTTGGAAACACCATATATTTT.

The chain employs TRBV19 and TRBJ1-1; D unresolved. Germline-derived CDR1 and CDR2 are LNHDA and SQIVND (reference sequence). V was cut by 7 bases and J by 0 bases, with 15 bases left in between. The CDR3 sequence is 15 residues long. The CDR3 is CASTFAPGLNTEAFF. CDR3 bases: TGTGCCAGTACCTTCGCCCCAGGTTTGAACACTGAAGCTTTCTTT.

The CDR3 sequence is CASRGTPSSYEQYF. The CDR3 DNA reads TGTGCCAGCAGGGGGACTCCGAGCTCCTACGAGCAGTACTTC. The gene calls are TRBV27 and TRBJ2-7; a weak D match, TRBD2 (6 bases). V gave up 6 bases and J gave up 0 bases, with 12 bases separating them. Germline V lookup: CDR1 MNHEY, CDR2 SMNVEV (reference sequence). The CDR3 loop spans 14 amino acids.

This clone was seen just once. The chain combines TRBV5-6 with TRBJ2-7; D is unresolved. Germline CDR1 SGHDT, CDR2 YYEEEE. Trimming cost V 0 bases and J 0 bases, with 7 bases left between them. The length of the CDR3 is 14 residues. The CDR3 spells CASSLDVGSYEQYF. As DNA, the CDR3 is TGTGCCAGCAGCTTGGACGTTGGCTCCTACGAGCAGTACTTC.

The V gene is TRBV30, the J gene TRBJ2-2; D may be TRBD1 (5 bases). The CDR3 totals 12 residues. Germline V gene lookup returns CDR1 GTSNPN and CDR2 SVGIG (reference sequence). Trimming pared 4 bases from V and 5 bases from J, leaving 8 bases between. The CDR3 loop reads CAWTYRTGELFF. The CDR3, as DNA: TGTGCCTGGACATACAGGACCGGGGAGCTGTTTTTT.

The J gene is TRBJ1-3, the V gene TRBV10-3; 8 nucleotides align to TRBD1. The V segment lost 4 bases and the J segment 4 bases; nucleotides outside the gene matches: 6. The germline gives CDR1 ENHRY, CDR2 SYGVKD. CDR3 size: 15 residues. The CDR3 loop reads CAISAQGAQGNTIYF. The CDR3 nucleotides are TGTGCCATCAGTGCTCAGGGGGCGCAAGGAAACACCATATATTTT.

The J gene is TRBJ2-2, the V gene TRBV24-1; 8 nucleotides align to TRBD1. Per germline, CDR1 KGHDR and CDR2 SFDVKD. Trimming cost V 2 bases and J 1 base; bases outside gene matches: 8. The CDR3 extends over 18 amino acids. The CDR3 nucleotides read TGTGCCACCAGTGATTCAAGAACAGGGGGGTTGAACACCGGGGAGCTGTTTTTT. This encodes CATSDSRTGGLNTGELFF.

The CDR3 DNA is TGTGCCAGCAGCCAACGAACTAGCGGCTACAATGAGCAGTTCTTC. Its translation: CASSQRTSGYNEQFF. The chain carries TRBV14 and TRBJ2-1; 8 positions match TRBD2. J was trimmed by 3 bases and V by 2 bases; bases with no gene match: 3. This CDR3 is built from 15 residues. Germline CDR1 and CDR2: SGHDN and FVKESK.